Listed below are T cell receptor beta chains from one sample, sequenced in a study of OX40 agonist ivuxolimab in advanced cancers. Profiling relied on immunoSEQ multiplex PCR, and the TCRdb table lists in-frame clones only, not all of them. The repertoire has 80,000 to 100,000 clones, 85% to 95% of them found once; the top ten carry 2% to 3%. The sample in question was CD4+ or CD8+ T cells sorted from blood, obtained in a trial of the OX40 agonist ivuxolimab. The receptors stem from an adult with an advanced solid tumor such as melanoma, head and neck, liver or kidney cancer. Each CDR3 is given with its conserved first and last residue. D genes are given only for firm matches.

14,-,TRBJ2-3,TRBV5-6,CASSLRRRPDTQYF,TGTGCCAGCAGCTTGAGACGTCGGCCAGATACGCAGTATTTT
11,-,TRBJ2-3,TRBV30,CAWKGIDTQYF,TGTGCCTGGAAGGGCATAGATACGCAGTATTTT
12,-,TRBJ2-2,TRBV30,CAWSVGAGELFF,TGTGCCTGGAGTGTAGGGGCCGGGGAGCTGTTTTTT
18,TRBD2,TRBJ2-1,TRBV4-3,CASSQDTAGVLLGNEQFF,TGCGCCAGCAGCCAAGATACAGCGGGGGTCCTCTTGGGGAATGAGCAGTTCTTC
13,-,TRBJ1-1,TRBV27,CASSLGPGLEAFF,TGTGCCAGCAGTTTAGGTCCGGGGCTTGAAGCTTTCTTT
13,TRBD2,TRBJ2-7,TRBV29-1,CSVVAGGPYEQYF,TGCAGCGTTGTTGCGGGAGGGCCCTACGAGCAGTACTTC
15,TRBD2,TRBJ2-3,TRBV27,CATKKLAGGADTQYF,TGTGCCACCAAAAAACTAGCGGGAGGCGCAGATACGCAGTATTTT
13,-,TRBJ1-1,TRBV10-3,CAISDSANTEAFF,TGTGCCATCAGTGACTCCGCGAACACTGAAGCTTTCTTT
13,-,TRBJ1-2,TRBV5-5,CASSLGPDDGYTF,TGTGCCAGCAGCTTGGGCCCAGACGATGGCTACACCTTC
14,-,TRBJ2-7,TRBV27,CASSPGMGGGEQYF,TGTGCCAGCAGTCCAGGGATGGGGGGTGGCGAGCAGTACTTC
14,-,TRBJ1-1,TRBV27,CASSLYDTNTEAFF,TGTGCCAGCAGTTTATACGACACGAACACTGAAGCTTTCTTT
16,-,TRBJ2-6,TRBV8-2,CGMANITQSRANVLTF,TGTGGCATGGCTAATATAACACAAAGTCGGGCCAACGTCCTGACTTTC
14,-,TRBJ2-5,TRBV27,CASSFGGSQETQYF,TGTGCCAGCAGTTTCGGGGGAAGCCAAGAGACCCAGTACTTC
14,TRBD2,TRBJ2-3,TRBV10-3,CAIGASGSTDTQYF,TGTGCCATCGGGGCTAGCGGGAGTACAGATACGCAGTATTTT
14,-,TRBJ2-7,TRBV27,CASSFRPLGDEQYF,TGTGCCAGCAGTTTTAGGCCGCTCGGGGACGAGCAGTACTTC